A single sample gave rise to the 4 T cell receptor beta chains below, sequenced in a study of CD8 T cells in ankylosing spondylitis. Regarding the study as a whole: Made up of under ten highly homologous variants, a TCR beta motif appeared characteristic of ankylosing spondylitis blood.

Antigens of these TCRs are unknown. From the 5' RACE reads, TCRdb called clonotypes with MiXCR, one entry per CDR3 protein. Here the sample spans more than 500,000 distinct CDR3 sequences, about 5.2% being singletons. The sequenced sample consisted of blood, either unsorted or a sorted T cell fraction (not recorded which). These receptors were obtained from a male donor with ankylosing spondylitis.

The table lists this clonotype with many counts. The J gene is TRBJ2-2, the V gene TRBV5-1; 9 bases line up with TRBD1. With 2 bases clipped from V and 4 bases from J, the junction kept 6 bases outside the gene matches. CDR3 length: 16 amino acids. The germline V gene encodes CDR1 SGHRS and CDR2 YFSETQ. In DNA, the CDR3 is TGCGCCAGCAGCTTAGGACAGGGGTTGTCCACCGGGGAGCTGTTTTTT. Its protein is CASSLGQGLSTGELFF.

This clonotype was counted ten times or more. The chain carries TRBV20-1 and TRBJ1-1, with D uncertain. Trimming took 5 bases from V and 1 from J, leaving 14 bases between them. This CDR3 contains 14 residues. CDR1 is DFQATT, CDR2 SNEGSKA, per germline (reference sequence). CDR3 amino acids: CSAAGPFANTEAFF. For the CDR3, the DNA is TGCAGTGCTGCCGGACCCTTTGCGAACACTGAAGCTTTCTTT.

This clonotype was seen many times. The rearrangement joins TRBV20-1 to TRBJ1-6, with D uncertain. V shed 4 bases and J shed 5 bases, with 9 bases lying between them. Per germline, CDR1 DFQATT and CDR2 SNEGSKA (reference sequence). This CDR3 contains 13 residues. The CDR3 here is CSANAADNSPLHF. CDR3 nucleotide sequence: TGCAGTGCTAACGCAGCAGATAATTCACCCCTCCACTTT.

In this sample, this clonotype turned up many times. The chain links TRBV5-1 to TRBJ2-1; the D gene is possibly TRBD2 (5 bases). In germline, CDR1 is SGHRS, CDR2 YFSETQ. Trimming took off 1 base at V and 0 bases at J, with 11 bases between the two ends. There are 16 residues in the CDR3. The chain's CDR3 is CASSLSGIVSYNEQFF. The DNA for the CDR3 is TGCGCCAGCAGCTTGTCCGGGATCGTCTCCTACAATGAGCAGTTCTTC.